What follows is one T cell receptor (beta chain) and its context. The target antigen is unknown. The study drew its donors from healthy HIV-negative adults without recent acute infections or vaccinations. The study separated CD4+ cells into CD45RA+ naive and CD45RA-negative memory subsets. The method was immunoSEQ multiplex PCR; TCRdb's version includes in-frame clones alone and lacks a portion of them. The sample includes approximately 1.4 million clones, around 98% seen only once; the top ten take about 0.45%. The entry originates in a study of shared clonotypes between healthy human individuals. General study results and limits: The rarefaction results pointed to incomplete sorted-subset sequencing despite large depth. Unshared clonotypes carried lower generation probabilities than those common to all four donors.

This CDR3 is 17 amino acids long. Sequenced sample: naive CD4+ T cells sorted from blood. Subset described: CD45RA+ positively selected. The source of this sequence is a man aged 25-45 years in good health. The rearrangement uses TRBV21-1 and TRBJ2-7; the table calls TRBD2, which could not be checked here. TRBV21-1 represents a pseudogene. The chain's CDR3 is CASSKALPETPSYEQYF. The CDR3 nucleotides are TGTGCCAGCAGCAAAGCGCTTCCGGAGACTCCCTCCTACGAGCAGTACTTC.